This T cell receptor (beta chain) was documented in a study of blood T cell repertoires in COVID-19. Overall study context: Specimens from acute and convalescent COVID-19 originated in the United States, Italy and Spain.

Everyone who took part was 18 to 89 years old, and they came from about 25 US areas. The CDR3 length is 21 residues. Methods used by the authors: For nucleated cells, counts were estimated from reference gene primer amplification. The assay was immunoSEQ multiplex PCR, and TCRdb's table has in-frame clones only and misses some. From that table come the V and J calls and clone size; the DNA was used to work out D and trimming. The sample carries 250,000 or so clones, 80% to 90% recorded once. This clonotype originated in a woman aged 45-65 years who had recovered from COVID-19. The chain employs TRBV21-1 and TRBJ1-3. TRBV21-1 is a listed pseudogene. What was sequenced was PBMCs or T cells enriched from blood (not recorded which). In DNA, the CDR3 is TGTGCCAGCAGCAAAGCGTTTTCGGGGGTTTTGCCGGACCATCCGGCGGACACCATATATTTT. Protein sequence: CASSKAFSGVLPDHPADTIYF.